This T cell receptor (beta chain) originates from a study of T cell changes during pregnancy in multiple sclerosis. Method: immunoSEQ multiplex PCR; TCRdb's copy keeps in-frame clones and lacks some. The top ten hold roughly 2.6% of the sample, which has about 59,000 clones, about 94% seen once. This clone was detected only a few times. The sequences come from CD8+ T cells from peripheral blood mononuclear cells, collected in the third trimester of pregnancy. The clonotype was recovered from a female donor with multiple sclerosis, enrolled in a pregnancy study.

CDR3 in amino acids: CASSYYREAVTGELFF. CDR3 DNA sequence: TGTGCCAGCAGTTACTACCGGGAGGCGGTCACCGGGGAGCTGTTTTTT. The V gene is TRBV6-6, the J gene TRBJ2-2; 7 positions agree with TRBD2. CDR3 length: 16 residues. Losses at the gene ends were 1 base for V and 4 bases for J; bases not matched to a gene: 6. Germline V lookup: CDR1 MNHNY, CDR2 SVGAGI (reference sequence).